Listed here are 11 T cell receptor beta chains from one sample, sequenced in a study of cytomegalovirus exposure and HLA in healthy donors. In the PCR, 60 Vbeta and 13 Jbeta primers were used. The assay was immunoSEQ multiplex PCR, and TCRdb's table has in-frame clones only and misses some. The sample carries 150,000 to 200,000 clones, roughly four fifths recorded once. Sequencing was done on a sample of PBMCs. Receptors originate from a boy aged 2 to 10 in good health and CMV-seronegative.

The V call is TRBV5-6, the J call TRBJ1-2; 7 bases fit TRBD1. The CDR3 has 14 amino acids. Germline V gene sequence: CDR1 SGHDT, CDR2 YYEEEE. J lost 0 bases, V lost 7 bases, and 6 bases had no gene match. The CDR3 DNA reads as TGTGCCAGCGAGAGGACAGGAACTAACTATGGCTACACCTTC. Translation gives CASERTGTNYGYTF. Filled out from reference TRBV5-6 and TRBJ1-2, the complete variable domain reads DAGVTQSPTHLIKTRGQQVTLRCSPKSGHDTVSWYQQALGQGPQFIFQYYEEEERQRGNFPDRFSGHQFPNYSSELNVNALLLGDSALYLCASERTGTNYGYTFGSGTRLTVV.

The chain couples TRBV7-2 to TRBJ2-7, with D tentatively TRBD2 (5 bases). The V gene's germline CDR1 is SGHTA and CDR2 FQGNSA. V lost 2 bases and J lost 7, with 12 bases in between. The CDR3 extends over 13 amino acids. Here the CDR3 reads CASSLLLGAEQYF. CDR3 DNA: TGTGCCAGCAGCTTACTGTTGGGAGCGGAGCAGTACTTC.

This sequence joins TRBV4-3 and TRBJ2-3, with D possibly matching TRBD2 (5 bases). Per germline, CDR1 LGHNA and CDR2 YSLEER. This CDR3 spans 14 amino acids. V was clipped by 0 bases and J by 12 bases, with 16 bases between them. CDR3 nucleotides: TGCGCCAGCAGCCAAGATAGGGCTAGCCCCTTTCAGTATTTT. It is translated as CASSQDRASPFQYF.

The chain links TRBV7-5 to TRBJ2-1; TRBD2 reflects the table's D call only, with no check against the DNA. TRBV7-5 is termed a pseudogene. This CDR3 contains 15 residues. The CDR3 protein is CARSSGGASYNEQFF. CDR3 bases: TGTGCCAGAAGCTCCGGGGGGGCCTCCTACAATGAGCAGTTCTTC.

The rearrangement uses TRBV19 and TRBJ1-5, with D unresolved. Looked up from germline, CDR1 is LNHDA and CDR2 is SQIVND (reference sequence). Trimming cost V 5 bases and J 0 bases, with 26 bases left between them. This CDR3 is 20 amino acids long. The CDR3 nucleotides read TGTGCCAGTAGTGTCAGACACTCAGCCGGCGCCTCATATAGCAATCAGCCCCAGCATTTT. Translating it yields CASSVRHSAGASYSNQPQHF.

A few counts support this clone. V gene TRBV9 combines with J gene TRBJ2-5, with 9 bases matching TRBD2. V was clipped by 0 bases and J by 4 bases; unmatched bases: 4. Germline values: CDR1 SGDLS, CDR2 YYNGEE. CDR3 size: 15 residues. CDR3 residues: CASSVERGVGETQYF. The CDR3 nucleotides are TGTGCCAGCAGCGTAGAGCGGGGGGTGGGAGAGACCCAGTACTTC.

This chain uses TRBV4-1 with TRBJ2-1, with TRBD2 matching over 13 bases. CDR1 MGHRA and CDR2 YSYEKL come from the germline V gene. The CDR3 spans 19 residues. The trim removed 6 bases at V and 0 bases at J, leaving 11 bases unmatched. CDR3 in DNA: TGCGCCAGCAGGCCGCTGGGACTAGCGGGGACTTACTCCTACAATGAGCAGTTCTTC. It codes for CASRPLGLAGTYSYNEQFF.

A few counts support this clone. The chain joins TRBV5-4 to TRBJ1-2, with D perhaps TRBD1 (5 bases). The V gene's germline CDR1 is SGHNT and CDR2 YYREEE (reference sequence). The CDR3 spans 14 residues. The V end was cut by 0 bases, the J end by 9 bases, with 15 bases between. CDR3 coding DNA: TGTGCCAGCAGCTTGGAAGGTCAGGGCCGACGCTACACCTTC. It is translated as CASSLEGQGRRYTF.

The chain couples TRBV7-2 to TRBJ2-4, with 11 bases lining up with TRBD2. Losses at the gene ends were 1 base for V and 3 bases for J; bases not matched to a gene: 11. The CDR3 consists of 19 residues. CDR1 and CDR2 (germline): SGHTA, FQGNSA. The CDR3 DNA is TGTGCCAGCAGCTTAGTTATCCTAGCGGGGGGACCTAACAAAAACATTCAGTACTTC. Residues: CASSLVILAGGPNKNIQYF.

The chain employs TRBV6-1 and TRBJ1-2; 8 bases are shared with TRBD1. The CDR3 is made up of 15 amino acids. With V trimmed by 5 bases and J by 1 base, 6 bases remained unmatched. Germline V gives CDR1 MNHNS, CDR2 SASEGT. The CDR3 is CASSLQGADNYGYTF. CDR3 sequence (DNA): TGTGCCAGCAGTTTGCAGGGGGCGGATAACTATGGCTACACCTTC.

CDR3 nucleotide sequence: TGTGCCACCGCCCCTTTTATAGCGGGGGACCTCAATGAGCAGTTCTTC. This gives the protein CATAPFIAGDLNEQFF. The chain recombines TRBV10-3 with TRBJ2-1; 9 bases align to TRBD2. CDR1 is ENHRY and CDR2 is SYGVKD in the germline V gene. With V trimmed by 10 bases and J by 6 bases, 16 bases remained unmatched. The CDR3 consists of 16 residues.